Shown below are 21 T cell receptor beta chains from a single sample sequenced in a study of blood T cells in healthy people across ages. Alongside a J-beta primer mix, a sample-barcoded 5' primer served in a second PCR lasting about 7 to 11 cycles. TCRdb re-derived calls from the 5' RACE reads in MiXCR, one entry per CDR3 protein. The profile shows about a million distinct CDR3 sequences, about 48% of them singletons. Sequencing input: blood. These receptors originate from a man aged 25-45 years in good health.

This clonotype has only a few counts. The rearrangement joins TRBV20-1 to TRBJ1-1; D is unresolved. CDR3 length equals 12 residues. CDR1 and CDR2 (germline): DFQATT, SNEGSKA (reference sequence). Trimming pared 0 bases from V and 7 bases from J, leaving 9 bases between. CDR3 protein: CSARDRDCEAFF. In DNA, the CDR3 is TGCAGTGCTAGAGATCGAGACTGTGAAGCTTTCTTT.

In its sample, this clonotype was seen once. V and J are TRBV9 and TRBJ2-1, with D maybe TRBD2 (5 bases). CDR3 length: 16 residues. With 4 bases removed from V and 0 bases from J, the gap between germline ends came to 14 bases. Per the germline V gene, CDR1 is SGDLS and CDR2 is YYNGEE. This chain's CDR3 is CASSPQAESSYNEQFF. The CDR3 DNA sequence: TGTGCCAGCAGCCCCCAAGCGGAGAGCTCCTACAATGAGCAGTTCTTC.

This clonotype was picked up many times. This sequence joins TRBV20-1 and TRBJ2-1, with D perhaps TRBD1 (5 bases). Germline values: CDR1 DFQATT, CDR2 SNEGSKA (reference sequence). V was cut by 0 bases and J by 4 bases, with 13 bases left in between. CDR3 length: 15 amino acids. The CDR3 nucleotides read TGCAGTGCTAGAGATCGTGCGACAGATTACAATGAGCAGTTCTTC. It is translated as CSARDRATDYNEQFF.

The chain links TRBV30 to TRBJ2-3; 13 positions match TRBD2. The CDR3 loop spans 15 amino acids. CDR1 and CDR2 (germline): GTSNPN, SVGIG (reference sequence). Trimming removed 3 bases from V and 5 bases from J; junction bases left unmatched: 5. CDR3 sequence reads: CAWSGTSGELDTQYF. For the CDR3, the DNA is TGTGCCTGGAGCGGGACTAGCGGGGAATTAGATACGCAGTATTTT.

The rearrangement joins TRBV20-1 to TRBJ2-7, with TRBD2 matching over 11 bases. The CDR3 runs 14 residues. The ends lost 4 bases at V and 0 bases at J; junction bases unmatched: 2. Looked up from germline, CDR1 is DFQATT and CDR2 is SNEGSKA (reference sequence). This CDR3 reads CSAIAGGISYEQYF. CDR3 nucleotides: TGCAGTGCTATAGCGGGGGGGATCTCCTACGAGCAGTACTTC.

This clonotype was seen more than once but under ten times. J is TRBJ2-3 and V is TRBV29-1; the D gene could be TRBD1 or TRBD2 (5 bases each). The V end lost 6 bases, the J end lost 5 bases, and 15 bases lay between the germline ends. The CDR3 spans 13 residues. Germline CDR1 and CDR2: SQVTM and ANQGSEA. CDR3 in DNA: TGCAGCGTCCGGGGCGCCGGCGGAGATACGCAGTATTTT. It specifies CSVRGAGGDTQYF.

The sample holds one count of this clonotype. The chain combines TRBV6-1 with TRBJ2-3; 9 bases map to TRBD2. The CDR3 runs 19 residues. V lost 2 bases and J lost 0; bases outside the gene matches: 12. Germline V gene lookup returns CDR1 MNHNS and CDR2 SASEGT. CDR3 amino acids: CASSEPGLALAISTDTQYF. The CDR3 DNA follows: TGTGCCAGCAGTGAACCGGGACTAGCCCTCGCGATCAGCACAGATACGCAGTATTTT.

The rearrangement joins TRBV12-3 or TRBV12-4 to TRBJ2-7; D remains ambiguous. V was clipped by 2 bases and J by 0 bases, with 8 bases between them. The CDR3 consists of 14 residues. CDR3 amino acids: CASSLNDLSYEQYF. For the CDR3, the DNA is TGTGCCAGCAGTTTAAACGACCTCTCCTACGAGCAGTACTTC.

This clonotype has just a few counts. In nucleotides, the CDR3 is TGCGCCAGCAGCCAACAACCCTACGAGCAGTACTTC. Its protein product is CASSQQPYEQYF. The rearrangement joins TRBV4-1 to TRBJ2-7; D gene uncertain. This CDR3 comprises 12 residues. Germline values: CDR1 MGHRA, CDR2 YSYEKL. The V end lost 2 bases, the J end lost 2 bases, and 4 bases lay between the germline ends.

V is TRBV2 and J is TRBJ2-5; D remains unclear. Trimming pared 1 base from V and 11 bases from J, leaving 8 bases between. Germline V CDR1 and CDR2: SNHLY, FYNNEI. The CDR3 length is 11 residues. CDR3: CASSEDAEQYF. In DNA, the CDR3 is TGTGCCAGCAGTGAAGACGCAGAGCAGTACTTC.

A note on this clonotype: At one of its ends the junction is not consistent with the germline gene, which may arise from a read error. This rearrangement joins TRBV18 to TRBJ2-1; a possible D gene is TRBD1 (6 bases). Per the germline V gene, CDR1 is KGHSH and CDR2 is LQKENI. CDR3 length: 16 residues. CDR3 coding DNA: TGTGCCGGCTCTCCCACCAAACAGGGTTTCTACAATGAGCAGTTCTTC. As protein: CAGSPTKQGFYNEQFF.

This chain uses TRBV5-1 with TRBJ2-3; 7 bases map to TRBD1. The V gene's germline CDR1 is SGHRS and CDR2 YFSETQ. This CDR3 is built from 12 residues. The V gene end was trimmed by 4 bases and the J gene end by 12 bases; junction bases not matched to a gene: 8. The CDR3 protein is CASSHGQAQQYF. For the CDR3, the DNA is TGCGCCAGCAGCCATGGACAGGCCCAACAGTATTTT.

This sequence joins TRBV20-1 and TRBJ1-5, with a tentative D call TRBD1 (5 bases). CDR1 and CDR2 (germline): DFQATT, SNEGSKA (reference sequence). This CDR3 has 18 residues. Trimming stripped 3 bases from V and 0 bases from J, with 21 bases between. In DNA, the CDR3 is TGCAGTGCTAGCCCAATTGCCGGCAGGGTCTATAGCAATCAGCCCCAGCATTTT. This encodes CSASPIAGRVYSNQPQHF.

This clonotype was picked up many times. The chain combines TRBV6-5 with TRBJ2-7; 8 positions match TRBD1. This CDR3 has 12 residues. Looked up from germline, CDR1 is MNHEY and CDR2 is SVGAGI. V trimming: 6 bases; J trimming: 6 bases; junction bases outside the gene matches: 4. The CDR3 loop reads CASSPGGGEQYF. CDR3 bases: TGTGCCAGCAGCCCAGGGGGCGGCGAGCAGTACTTC.

V gene TRBV4-3 combines with J gene TRBJ1-4; D is unresolved. V was shortened by 0 bases and J by 8 bases, with 16 bases between the two germline ends. Per germline, CDR1 LGHNA and CDR2 YSLEER. The CDR3 runs to 16 residues. CDR3 nucleotide sequence: TGCGCCAGCAGCCAAGATGGTGACCTAAGTTCGGAAAAACTGTTTTTT. It codes for CASSQDGDLSSEKLFF.

This clonotype was picked up many times. The chain is built from TRBV6-2 or TRBV6-3 and TRBJ2-7; TRBD2 matches at 10 bases. The CDR3 runs to 13 residues. Germline CDR1 is MNHEY and CDR2 is SVGEGT. V lost 6 bases, J lost 2 bases, and 1 base stayed unmatched. The CDR3 loop is CASRGTSAYEQYF. The CDR3 bases are TGTGCCAGCAGAGGGACTAGCGCCTACGAGCAGTACTTC.

This clonotype counts as medium-sized. The chain has TRBV20-1 and TRBJ2-2; the D gene is possibly TRBD1 (5 bases). V was shortened by 7 bases and J by 3 bases, with 15 bases between the two germline ends. The germline CDR1 and CDR2 sequences are DFQATT and SNEGSKA (reference sequence). The CDR3 runs 14 residues. The CDR3 region is CSVNPIRDTGELFF. The CDR3 nucleotides are TGCAGTGTCAACCCGATCAGGGACACCGGGGAGCTGTTTTTT.

The J gene is TRBJ2-7, the V gene TRBV6-5, with 7 bases aligning to TRBD2. The V gene's germline CDR1 is MNHEY and CDR2 SVGAGI. The CDR3 length is 16 residues. Trimming took 4 bases from V and 3 from J; bases not matched to a gene: 12. The CDR3 nucleotides are TGTGCCAGCAGTTCCCCGAGAGCGGGCGGGGGCTACGAGCAGTACTTC. Translation: CASSSPRAGGGYEQYF.

The chain uses TRBV20-1 and TRBJ2-7; 10 bases agree with TRBD1. Germline V lookup: CDR1 DFQATT, CDR2 SNEGSKA (reference sequence). Trimming at V came to 1 base and at J to 5 bases, leaving 8 bases not matched to a gene. The CDR3 is 15 amino acids. The chain's CDR3 is CSARVRDRGTHEQYF. The CDR3 bases are TGCAGTGCTAGAGTCCGGGACAGGGGAACCCACGAGCAGTACTTC.

The chain combines TRBV12-3 or TRBV12-4 with TRBJ2-1; 7 nucleotides match TRBD1. With 7 bases clipped from V and 0 bases from J, the junction kept 6 bases outside the gene matches. The CDR3 sequence is 15 residues long. The DNA of the CDR3 is TGTGCCAGCACCGAAGGGGGCCCCTCCTACAATGAGCAGTTCTTC. The encoded protein is CASTEGGPSYNEQFF.

This clonotype was found a few times. The J gene is TRBJ2-7, the V gene TRBV11-2, with a tentative D call TRBD1 (5 bases). Deletions cut 6 bases from V and 0 bases from J, with 12 bases between. Germline V gene lookup returns CDR1 SGHAT and CDR2 FQNNGV. CDR3 length equals 14 residues. The CDR3 DNA sequence: TGTGCCAGCAGTCCGACAGTGAACTCCTACGAGCAGTACTTC. This gives the protein CASSPTVNSYEQYF.